These T cell receptor beta chains were read from a single sample in a study of T cells in Graves' hyperthyroidism and ophthalmopathy. TCRdb fed the multiplex PCR reads into MiXCR, producing one record per CDR3 protein. The top ten clones hold approximately 8.4% of a sample with some 720,000 distinct CDR3 sequences, roughly 17% of them seen once. Sequencing input: blood. These receptors all come from a young man with Graves' hyperthyroidism. Each CDR3 is given with its conserved first and last residue. Each record gives: CDR3 length, D gene, J gene, clone size, V gene, CDR3 protein, CDR3 DNA. D genes are given only for firm matches. A row's size may be missing; if present it is once, few, many or a size class.

14 TRBD1 TRBJ2-7 few TRBV6-1 CASKDRTGHYEQYF TGTGCCAGCAAGGATCGGACAGGTCACTACGAGCAGTACTTC
13 - TRBJ2-3 many TRBV11-3 CASSPTRGDTQYF TGTGCCAGCAGTCCTACCAGAGGAGATACGCAGTATTTT
14 TRBD1 TRBJ1-5 few TRBV12-5 CASGAGTGGQPQHF TGTGCTAGTGGTGCCGGGACAGGGGGCCAGCCCCAGCATTTT
13 - TRBJ2-5 many TRBV19 CASSIGREETQYF TGTGCCAGTAGTATTGGCAGAGAAGAGACCCAGTACTTC
15 - TRBJ2-7 few TRBV30 CAWRVGDTVSYEQYF TGTGCCTGGAGGGTCGGGGACACGGTCTCCTACGAGCAGTACTTC
14 - TRBJ2-3 - TRBV9 CASSVRPSPDTQYF TGTGCCAGCAGCGTACGTCCTAGCCCAGATACGCAGTATTTT
12 - TRBJ2-7 many TRBV28 CASSPRQNEQYF TGTGCCAGCAGTCCCCGACAGAACGAGCAGTACTTC
16 - TRBJ1-1 - TRBV6-1 CASSPGGGVMNTEAFF TGTGCCAGCAGCCCGGGGGGGGGAGTCATGAACACTGAAGCTTTCTTT
12 - TRBJ2-7 many TRBV3-1 CASSQAGVEQYF TGTGCCAGCAGCCAAGCGGGGGTCGAGCAGTACTTC
13 - TRBJ1-1 many TRBV20-1 CSARRGRFTEAFF TGCAGTGCTAGGCGGGGGAGATTCACTGAAGCTTTCTTT
17 - TRBJ2-2 - TRBV5-6 CASSLASRLPETGELFF TGTGCCAGCAGCTTGGCAAGTAGGCTCCCGGAAACCGGGGAGCTGTTTTTT
15 TRBD2 TRBJ2-3 many TRBV5-5 CASSVWGRDTDTQYF TGTGCCAGCAGCGTATGGGGGAGGGACACAGATACGCAGTATTTT
12 - TRBJ2-5 many TRBV7-8 CASRVGGETQYF TGTGCCAGCAGAGTAGGGGGGGAGACCCAGTACTTC
13 - TRBJ2-5 - TRBV7-9 CASTPQAQETQYF TGTGCCAGCACCCCCCAGGCTCAAGAGACCCAGTACTTC
16 TRBD2 TRBJ2-7 many TRBV28 CASSLLLAASSYEQYF TGTGCCAGCAGTTTATTACTAGCGGCCAGCTCCTACGAGCAGTACTTC
15 TRBD2 TRBJ2-1 - TRBV29-1 CSAGRREAAYNEQFF TGCAGCGCAGGACGGCGGGAGGCCGCCTACAATGAGCAGTTCTTC
14 - TRBJ2-7 - TRBV20-1 CSALPGDSSYEQYF TGCAGTGCGCTCCCTGGAGACAGCTCCTACGAGCAGTACTTC
16 TRBD1 TRBJ2-7 - TRBV11-2 CASSLDGGQGYYEQYF TGTGCCAGCAGCTTAGATGGGGGACAGGGATACTACGAGCAGTACTTC
15 TRBD1 TRBJ2-7 few TRBV9 CASSPTGQGAYEQYF TGTGCCAGCAGCCCGACGGGACAGGGGGCCTACGAGCAGTACTTC
15 - TRBJ2-6 - TRBV25-1 CASEKQGSGANVLTF TGTGCCAGCGAAAAACAGGGCTCTGGGGCCAACGTCCTGACTTTC
15 TRBD1 TRBJ2-7 many TRBV18 CASSPGTDPTYEQYF TGTGCCAGCTCACCAGGGACAGATCCTACTTACGAGCAGTACTTC
15 - TRBJ1-5 few TRBV15 CATSHLLEGGQPQHF TGTGCCACCAGTCATCTTTTGGAGGGGGGTCAGCCCCAGCATTTT
18 - TRBJ2-5 many TRBV24-1 CATSDPFQGDRDQETQYF TGTGCCACCAGTGACCCGTTCCAGGGTGACCGAGATCAAGAGACCCAGTACTTC
15 TRBD1 TRBJ1-5 many TRBV7-8 CASSDTGGSNQPQHF TGTGCCAGCAGCGACACAGGGGGAAGCAATCAGCCCCAGCATTTT
15 - TRBJ2-2 - TRBV7-2 CASRSDRLNTGELFF TGTGCCAGCAGGAGTGACAGGTTGAACACCGGGGAGCTGTTTTTT
16 TRBD2 TRBJ2-3 - TRBV4-3 CASSHPRGSGSDTQYF TGCGCCAGCAGCCACCCCCGTGGTAGCGGGTCAGATACGCAGTATTTT
16 TRBD1 TRBJ2-7 - TRBV19 CASSIGGQGPVYEQYF TGTGCCAGTAGTATAGGCGGACAGGGGCCTGTCTACGAGCAGTACTTC
16 - TRBJ2-5 many TRBV7-9 CASSPPMRDFQETQYF TGTGCCAGCAGCCCACCCATGCGGGACTTCCAAGAGACCCAGTACTTC
14 TRBD1 TRBJ2-7 few TRBV7-9 CASTPGQGFYEQYF TGTGCCAGCACCCCGGGACAGGGATTCTACGAGCAGTACTTC
13 TRBD2 TRBJ2-7 many TRBV28 CASSLPGGDEQYF TGTGCCAGCAGTTTACCCGGGGGGGACGAGCAGTACTTC
13 - TRBJ2-7 - TRBV2 CASSDQGPYEQYF TGTGCCAGCAGTGACCAGGGCCCCTACGAGCAGTACTTC
15 - TRBJ2-7 many TRBV10-3 CAISESWGRTYEQYF TGTGCCATCAGTGAGTCGTGGGGACGGACATACGAGCAGTACTTC
15 - TRBJ2-1 - TRBV6-6 CASSYSPGAYNEQFF TGTGCCAGCAGTTACTCGCCGGGAGCCTACAATGAGCAGTTCTTC
14 TRBD1 TRBJ2-5 many TRBV28 CASSFYRGGQGSYF TGTGCCAGCAGTTTTTATAGGGGGGGACAGGGGTCGTACTTC
16 - TRBJ2-7 - TRBV11-2 CASSRAATVVTYEQYF TGTGCCAGCAGCCGCGCCGCGACAGTAGTTACCTACGAGCAGTACTTC
15 - TRBJ1-4 - TRBV7-3 CASSTPGGANEKLFF TGTGCCAGCAGCACCCCCGGGGGAGCAAATGAAAAACTGTTTTTT
13 - TRBJ2-3 few TRBV20-1 CSAKAESTDTQYF TGCAGTGCTAAAGCGGAGAGCACAGATACGCAGTATTTT
14 - TRBJ2-1 - TRBV20-1 CSARGAQGIDEQFF TGCAGTGCTAGAGGGGCCCAAGGGATTGATGAGCAGTTCTTC
14 - TRBJ2-5 few TRBV28 CASSTSGQQETQYF TGTGCCAGCAGCACCTCAGGACAGCAAGAGACCCAGTACTTC
15 - TRBJ2-7 many TRBV6-5 CASSYSRALAYEQYF TGTGCCAGCAGTTACTCCAGGGCGCTCGCCTACGAGCAGTACTTC
17 TRBD2 TRBJ2-3 many TRBV28 CASSLTYGTSGTDTQYF TGTGCCAGCAGTTTGACCTACGGGACTAGCGGGACAGATACGCAGTATTTT
15 - TRBJ2-2 many TRBV7-9 CASSSETGLTGELFF TGTGCCAGCAGCTCGGAGACAGGTCTCACCGGGGAGCTGTTTTTT
13 TRBD2 TRBJ2-5 - TRBV3-1 CASSQDTGGTQYF TGTGCCAGCAGCCAAGATACGGGGGGGACCCAGTACTTC
12 - TRBJ2-1 many TRBV7-9 CASTTWLNEQFF TGTGCCAGCACCACGTGGCTCAATGAGCAGTTCTTC
12 - TRBJ1-1 - TRBV29-1 CSVESARTEAFF TGCAGCGTTGAATCAGCTCGCACTGAAGCTTTCTTT
12 - TRBJ2-7 many TRBV28 CASSTTGYEQYF TGTGCCAGCAGTACCACAGGGTACGAGCAGTACTTC
14 - TRBJ1-1 - TRBV29-1 CSVEKGYLNTEAFF TGCAGCGTTGAAAAGGGGTACTTGAACACTGAAGCTTTCTTT
15 TRBD1 TRBJ1-2 - TRBV6-2/TRBV6-3 CASSFAGTGFYGYTF TGTGCCAGCAGTTTTGCCGGGACAGGGTTCTATGGCTACACCTTC
15 - TRBJ2-1 many TRBV7-9 CASILIDRSYNEQFF TGTGCCAGCATCCTCATTGACAGGTCCTACAATGAGCAGTTCTTC
12 - TRBJ2-2 - TRBV15 CATSKAPGELFF TGTGCCACCAGCAAAGCCCCCGGGGAGCTGTTTTTT
13 - TRBJ2-7 few TRBV18 CASSRDAAGEQYF TGTGCCAGCTCACGGGACGCCGCCGGCGAGCAGTACTTC
16 TRBD2 TRBJ2-1 few TRBV24-1 CATSDHTSGSYNEQFF TGTGCCACCAGTGACCATACTAGCGGGAGCTACAATGAGCAGTTCTTC
15 - TRBJ2-7 - TRBV12-3/TRBV12-4 CASSLIVGDYFEQYF TGTGCCAGCAGTTTAATAGTAGGCGACTACTTCGAGCAGTACTTC